The sequence of this T cell receptor beta chain was determined in a study of cytomegalovirus exposure and HLA in healthy donors. The PCR was carried out with 60 Vbeta primers and 13 Jbeta primers. The assay was immunoSEQ multiplex PCR, and TCRdb's table has in-frame clones only and misses some. This sample has 110,000 or so clones, with approximately 78% found just once. As concerns this clone: The target antigen is unknown.

Germline CDR1 reads SQVTM; CDR2 reads ANQGSEA. CDR3 length: 14 amino acids. Trimming removed 6 bases at V and 0 bases at J, with 14 bases between. General study results and limits: The records held CMV serostatus as the only immune exposure information.

This clonotype originated in a man aged 40-55 years in good health and CMV-seronegative. The sample taken for sequencing was PBMCs. This chain links TRBV29-1 with TRBJ1-2; D not resolved. For the CDR3, the DNA is TGCAGCGTAGAACCGACGGACTCTAACTATGGCTACACCTTC. Translation gives CSVEPTDSNYGYTF.